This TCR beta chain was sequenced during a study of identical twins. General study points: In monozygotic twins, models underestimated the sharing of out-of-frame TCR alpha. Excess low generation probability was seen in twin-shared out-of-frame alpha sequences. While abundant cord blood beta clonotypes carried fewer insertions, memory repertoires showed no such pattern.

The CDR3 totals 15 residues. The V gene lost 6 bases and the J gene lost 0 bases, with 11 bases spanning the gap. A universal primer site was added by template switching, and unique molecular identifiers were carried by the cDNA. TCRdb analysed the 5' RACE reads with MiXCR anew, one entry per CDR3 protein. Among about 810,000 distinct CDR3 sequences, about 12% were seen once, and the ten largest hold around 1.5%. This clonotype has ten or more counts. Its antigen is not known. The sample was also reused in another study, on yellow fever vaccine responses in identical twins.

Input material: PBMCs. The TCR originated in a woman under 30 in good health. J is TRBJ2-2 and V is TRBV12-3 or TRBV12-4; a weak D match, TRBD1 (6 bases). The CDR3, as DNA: TGTGCCAGCAGACCGGGACATGCGAACACCGGGGAGCTGTTTTTT. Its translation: CASRPGHANTGELFF.